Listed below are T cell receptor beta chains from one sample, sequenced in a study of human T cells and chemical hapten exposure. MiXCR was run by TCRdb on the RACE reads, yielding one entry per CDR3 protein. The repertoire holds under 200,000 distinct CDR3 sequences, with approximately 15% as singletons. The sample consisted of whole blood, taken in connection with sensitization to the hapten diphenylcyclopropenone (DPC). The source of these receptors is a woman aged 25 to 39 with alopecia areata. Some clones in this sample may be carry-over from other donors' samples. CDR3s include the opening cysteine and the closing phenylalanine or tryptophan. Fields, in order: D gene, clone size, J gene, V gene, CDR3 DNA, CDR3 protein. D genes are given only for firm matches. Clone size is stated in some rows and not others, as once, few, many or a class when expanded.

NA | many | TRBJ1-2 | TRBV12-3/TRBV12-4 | TGTGCCAGCAGTCAGGGTTACTATGGCTACACCTTC | CASSQGYYGYTF
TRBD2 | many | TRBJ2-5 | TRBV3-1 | TGTGCCAGCAGCCATTTTAGCGGGACTAGCTTACCCGCGAAGACCCAGTACTTC | CASSHFSGTSLPAKTQYF
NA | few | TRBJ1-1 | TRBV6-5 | TGTGCCAGCAGTTCACCCCTCGGGGGGCGCGGCACTGAAGCTTTCTTT | CASSSPLGGRGTEAFF
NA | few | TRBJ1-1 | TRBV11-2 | TGTGCCAGCAGCTCCCTGGGAGGGATGAACACTGAAGCTTTCTTT | CASSSLGGMNTEAFF
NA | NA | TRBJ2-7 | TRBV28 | TGTGCCAGCAGTACCCCGGTGGCGGGGAGCTCCTACGAGCAGTACTTC | CASSTPVAGSSYEQYF
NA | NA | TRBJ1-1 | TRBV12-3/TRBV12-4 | TGTGCCAGCAGTCTTCAGGGGAAGGGGGAAGCTTTCTTT | CASSLQGKGEAFF
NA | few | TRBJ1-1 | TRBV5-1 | TGCGCCAGCAGCTTGGCCGGCAGGGTTGACACTGAAGCTTTCTTT | CASSLAGRVDTEAFF
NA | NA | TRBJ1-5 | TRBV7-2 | TGTGCCAGCAGCTTTTACGTAAATCAGCCCCAGCATTTT | CASSFYVNQPQHF
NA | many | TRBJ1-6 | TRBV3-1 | TGTGCCAGCAGCCAAGAGACAGGTTCGAATTCACCCCTCCACTTT | CASSQETGSNSPLHF
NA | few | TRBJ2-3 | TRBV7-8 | TGTGCCAGCAGCTTACTAGCTCCTTTTAGCACAGATACGCAGTATTTT | CASSLLAPFSTDTQYF
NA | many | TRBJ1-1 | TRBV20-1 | TGCAGTGCTAGACAGACACTCATGAACACTGAAGCTTTCTTT | CSARQTLMNTEAFF
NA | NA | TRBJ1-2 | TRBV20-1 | TGCAGTGCTGCCGTCGGGGCCCCCTATGGCTACACCTTC | CSAAVGAPYGYTF
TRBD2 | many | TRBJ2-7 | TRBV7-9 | TGTGCCAGCACGGGACTAGGCCACTACGAGCAGTACTTC | CASTGLGHYEQYF
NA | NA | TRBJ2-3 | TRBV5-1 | TGCGCCAGCAGCGCTAGGACAGATAGCACAGATACGCAGTATTTT | CASSARTDSTDTQYF
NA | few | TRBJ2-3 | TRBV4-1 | TGCGCCAGCAGCCAAGAGGACCTAGGCACAGATACGCAGTATTTT | CASSQEDLGTDTQYF
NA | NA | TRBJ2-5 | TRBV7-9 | TGTGCCAGCAGCCCTGATACCTTC | CASSPDTF
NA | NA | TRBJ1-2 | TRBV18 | TGTGCCAGCTCACCAAAGGAGAACCGGGGCTACACCTTC | CASSPKENRGYTF
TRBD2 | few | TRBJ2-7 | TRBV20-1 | TGCAGTGCTCCGGGGGAGCTAGCGGGGGTCTACGAGCAGTACTTC | CSAPGELAGVYEQYF
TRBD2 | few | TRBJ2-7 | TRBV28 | TGTGCCAGCAGTTTAGGGGGGAGGGCCTCCTACGAGCAGTACTTC | CASSLGGRASYEQYF
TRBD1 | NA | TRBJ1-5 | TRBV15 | TGTGCCACCAGCAGAGATGGACGGGACAGCTATCAGCCCCAGCATTTT | CATSRDGRDSYQPQHF
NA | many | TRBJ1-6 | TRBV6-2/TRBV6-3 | TGTGCCAGCAGTTACTCGATCTTTGAAGTCCTGCCCCGGAATTCACCCCTCCACTTT | CASSYSIFEVLPRNSPLHF
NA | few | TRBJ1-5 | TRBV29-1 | TGCAGCATCGCGGGGGAAGGGAATCAGCCCCAGCATTTT | CSIAGEGNQPQHF
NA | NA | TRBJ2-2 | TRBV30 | TGTGCCTATCGGGGTCTTACCGGGGAGCTGTTTTTT | CAYRGLTGELFF
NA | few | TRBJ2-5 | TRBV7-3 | TGTGCCAGCAGCCAAAGTGAGCTCGGGACCCAGTACTTC | CASSQSELGTQYF
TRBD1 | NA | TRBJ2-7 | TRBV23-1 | TGCGCCAGCAGTCAACCGGACAGGGTTTACGAGCAGTACTTC | CASSQPDRVYEQYF
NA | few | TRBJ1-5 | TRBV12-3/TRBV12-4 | TGTGCCAGCAGTGGATACAATCAGCCCCAGCATTTT | CASSGYNQPQHF
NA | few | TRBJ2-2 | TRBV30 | TGTGCCTGGAGTCGGGGGTCCGGGGAGCTGTTTTTT | CAWSRGSGELFF
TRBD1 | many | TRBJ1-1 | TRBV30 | TGTGCCTGGAGGAGACAGGGTATATTCACTGAAGCTTTCTTT | CAWRRQGIFTEAFF
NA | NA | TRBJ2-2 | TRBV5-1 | TGCGCCAGCTCCCAGGGTTGGATCGGCACCGGGGAGCTGTTTTTT | CASSQGWIGTGELFF
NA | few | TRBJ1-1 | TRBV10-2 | TGCGCCAGCAGTCTTCTCGCTGGCAGGGGTGAAGCTTTCTTT | CASSLLAGRGEAFF
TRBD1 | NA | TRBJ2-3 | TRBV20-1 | TGCAGTGCGGACCGGGACAGGGGGTATACGCAGTATTTT | CSADRDRGYTQYF
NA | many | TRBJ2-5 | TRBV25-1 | TGTGCCAGCAGGGAACTCTGGGGAGAGACCCAGTACTTC | CASRELWGETQYF
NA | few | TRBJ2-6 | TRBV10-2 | TGCGCCAGCAGTGATCCCCTAAGGTGGGGTTCCGGGGCCAACGTCCTGACTTTC | CASSDPLRWGSGANVLTF
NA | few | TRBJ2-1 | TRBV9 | TGTGCCAGCAGCGTAGGGAGTCGGACCTACAATGAGCAGTTCTTC | CASSVGSRTYNEQFF
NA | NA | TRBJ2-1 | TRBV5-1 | TGCGCCAGCAGCTTGAGCCTACCGAGCTCCAACAATGAGCAGTTCTTC | CASSLSLPSSNNEQFF
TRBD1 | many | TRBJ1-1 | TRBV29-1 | TGCAGCGTAGCCCAGGGGGCGAACACTGAAGCTTTCTTT | CSVAQGANTEAFF
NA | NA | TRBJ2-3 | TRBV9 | TGTGCCAGCAGCGTAGGGGGCGATTGGCCGGTAGATACGCAGTATTTT | CASSVGGDWPVDTQYF
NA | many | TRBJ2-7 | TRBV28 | TGTGCCAGCTGGAGTCGGGTCGGCTCCTACGAGCAGTACTTC | CASWSRVGSYEQYF
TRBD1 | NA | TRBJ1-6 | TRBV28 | TGTGCCAGCCGGACAGGGGTAAATTCACCCCTCCACTTT | CASRTGVNSPLHF
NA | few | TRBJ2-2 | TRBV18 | TGTGCCAGCTCACCACTGAGGGAGCCCGGGGAGCTGTTTTTT | CASSPLREPGELFF
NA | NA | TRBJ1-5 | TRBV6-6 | TGTGCCAGCAGTTACTCTTCCAGGCAGAGTCAGCCCCAGCATTTT | CASSYSSRQSQPQHF
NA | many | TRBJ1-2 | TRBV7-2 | TGTGCCAGCAGCTTACAGAGACAGAACTATGGCTACACCTTC | CASSLQRQNYGYTF
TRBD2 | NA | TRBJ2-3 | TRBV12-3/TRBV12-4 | TGTGCCAGCAGTCCGCAGGCGGGAGCAGATACGCAGTATTTT | CASSPQAGADTQYF
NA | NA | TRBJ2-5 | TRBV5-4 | TGTGCCAGCAGCTCGCCGGGACCTACCCAAGAGACCCAGTACTTC | CASSSPGPTQETQYF
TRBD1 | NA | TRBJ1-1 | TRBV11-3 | TGTGCCAGCAGCTTCTGGACAGGGCAGATGAACACTGAAGCTTTCTTT | CASSFWTGQMNTEAFF
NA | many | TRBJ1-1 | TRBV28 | TGTGCCAGCAGTTTCCTCCGAGTGAACACTGAAGCTTTCTTT | CASSFLRVNTEAFF
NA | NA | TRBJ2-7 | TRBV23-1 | TGCGCCAGCAGTCAGAGGGACACTAGCTCCTACGAGCAGTACTTC | CASSQRDTSSYEQYF
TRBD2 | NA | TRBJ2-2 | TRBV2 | TGTGCCAGCAGTGTTCAGGGAGGGCCAGAGGAGCTGTTTTTT | CASSVQGGPEELFF
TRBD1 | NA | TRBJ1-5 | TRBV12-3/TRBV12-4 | TGTGCCAGCAGTTCGGACAGGGCTAGCAATCAGCCCCAGCATTTT | CASSSDRASNQPQHF
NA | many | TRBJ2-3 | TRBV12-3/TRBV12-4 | TGTGCCAGCAGTTCCCCTAGGGGGGGCCGGGAAGATACGCAGTATTTT | CASSSPRGGREDTQYF
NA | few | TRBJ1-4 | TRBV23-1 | TGCGCCAGCAGTCAACGGGAGAGTAGTGAAAAACTGTTTTTT | CASSQRESSEKLFF
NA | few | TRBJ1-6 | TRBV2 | TGTGCCAGCAGTGTTCAGCCCGAAACTAATTCACCCCTCCACTTT | CASSVQPETNSPLHF
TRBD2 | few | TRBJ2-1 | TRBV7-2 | TGTGCCAGCAGCCCGGACGGCGCGGGAGGTCGTGAGCAGTTCTTC | CASSPDGAGGREQFF
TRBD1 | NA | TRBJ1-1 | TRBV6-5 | TGTGCCAGCAGCTCCGACAGGGCCATGAACACTGAAGCTTTCTTT | CASSSDRAMNTEAFF
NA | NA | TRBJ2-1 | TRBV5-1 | TGCGCCAGCAGCTTGGGAGCGGATCAGTTCTTC | CASSLGADQFF